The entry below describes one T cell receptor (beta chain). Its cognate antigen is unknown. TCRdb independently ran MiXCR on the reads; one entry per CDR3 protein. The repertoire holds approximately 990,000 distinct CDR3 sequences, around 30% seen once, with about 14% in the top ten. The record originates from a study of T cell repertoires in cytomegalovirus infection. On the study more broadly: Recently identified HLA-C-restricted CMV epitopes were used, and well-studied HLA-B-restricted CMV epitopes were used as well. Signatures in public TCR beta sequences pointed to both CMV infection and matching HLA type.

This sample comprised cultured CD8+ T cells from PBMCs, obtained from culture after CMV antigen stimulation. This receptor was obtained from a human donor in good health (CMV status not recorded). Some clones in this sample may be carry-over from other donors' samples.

The CDR3: CASSPGPKYEQYF. The DNA for the CDR3 is TGTGCCAGCAGCCCGGGACCGAAATACGAGCAGTACTTC. The J gene is TRBJ2-7, the V gene TRBV9; the D call may be TRBD1 or TRBD2 (5 bases each). V was pared by 4 bases and J by 4 bases, with 12 bases between. Germline assignment: CDR1 SGDLS and CDR2 YYNGEE. The CDR3 covers 13 residues.